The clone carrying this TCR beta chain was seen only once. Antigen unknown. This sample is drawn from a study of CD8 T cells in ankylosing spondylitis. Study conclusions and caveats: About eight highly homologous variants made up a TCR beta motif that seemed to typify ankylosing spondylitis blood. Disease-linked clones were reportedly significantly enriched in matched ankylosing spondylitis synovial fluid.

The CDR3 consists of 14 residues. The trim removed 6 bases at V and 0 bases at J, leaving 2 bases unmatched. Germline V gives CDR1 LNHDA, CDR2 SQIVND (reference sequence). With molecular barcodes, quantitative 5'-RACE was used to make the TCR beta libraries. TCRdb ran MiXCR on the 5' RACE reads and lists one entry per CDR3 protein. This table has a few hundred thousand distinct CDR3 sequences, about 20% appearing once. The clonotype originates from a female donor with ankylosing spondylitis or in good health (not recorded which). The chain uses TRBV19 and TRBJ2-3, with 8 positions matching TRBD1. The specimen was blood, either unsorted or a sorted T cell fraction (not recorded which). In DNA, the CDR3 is TGTGCCAGTAGAGGACAGGGAAGCACAGATACGCAGTATTTT. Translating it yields CASRGQGSTDTQYF.